These 7 T cell receptor beta chains originate from one sample sequenced in a study of PD-1 blockade in classical Hodgkin lymphoma. Time point denoted: cycle 4 day 1 (C4D1), after more than five weeks of nivolumab. Each patient's relapse followed autologous stem cell transplantation, and brentuximab vedotin exposure varied. The table came from immunoSEQ multiplex PCR; TCRdb's copy has only in-frame clones and leaves some out. The table includes tens of thousands of clones, 85% to 95% detected once. Here the sequenced sample was peripheral blood mononuclear cells (PBMCs), taken before the fourth cycle of nivolumab. The receptor source for this set is a human donor with classical Hodgkin lymphoma.

The chain employs TRBV19 and TRBJ1-6, with D perhaps TRBD1 (5 bases). The CDR3 covers 15 residues. The V end was cut by 3 bases, the J end by 7 bases, with 13 bases between. In germline, CDR1 is LNHDA, CDR2 SQIVND (reference sequence). DNA of the CDR3: TGTGCCAGTAGTATCAGCCCGGGACCAAATTCACCCCTCCACTTT. Translated, it gives CASSISPGPNSPLHF.

V usage is TRBV9 and J usage is TRBJ2-7, with TRBD2 matching 12 bases. The CDR3 has 15 residues. The trim removed 4 bases at V and 5 bases at J, leaving 7 bases unmatched. Germline loops: CDR1 SGDLS, CDR2 YYNGEE. The CDR3 region is CASSPRTSGINEQYF. CDR3 in DNA: TGTGCCAGCAGCCCCAGGACTAGCGGGATCAACGAGCAGTACTTC.

The chain employs TRBV6-5 and TRBJ1-4; possible D gene TRBD1, 6 bases. V was shortened by 7 bases and J by 4 bases, with 13 bases between the two germline ends. Germline values: CDR1 MNHEY, CDR2 SVGAGI. This CDR3 region has 14 residues. The CDR3 nucleotides are TGTGCCAGCACCTCGGACAGAGTTAATGAAAAACTGTTTTTT. It translates to CASTSDRVNEKLFF.

J is TRBJ2-1 and V is TRBV29-1; 7 nucleotides match TRBD2. This CDR3 region has 14 residues. J was trimmed by 8 bases and V by 6 bases; bases with no gene match: 13. Germline CDR1 is SQVTM and CDR2 is ANQGSEA. The CDR3 DNA follows: TGCAGCGTAGACCTAAGCGGGGTTACATATGAGCAGTTCTTC. As protein: CSVDLSGVTYEQFF.

J is TRBJ2-1 and V is TRBV9; D is unclear. This CDR3 is 17 amino acids long. V lost 0 bases, J lost 2 bases, and 15 bases lay in between. CDR1 and CDR2 (germline): SGDLS, YYNGEE. The CDR3 DNA follows: TGTGCCAGCAGCGTAGCTTTGGAGAGGCCCGCCTACAATGAGCAGTTCTTC. This codes for CASSVALERPAYNEQFF.

The rearrangement uses TRBV5-1 and TRBJ2-1; D is ambiguous. CDR1 and CDR2 from the germline V gene are SGHRS and YFSETQ. The CDR3 runs to 17 residues. V was cut by 2 bases and J by 0 bases, with 15 bases left in between. In DNA form, the CDR3 reads TGCGCCAGCAGCTTATCGACGACCGGTAGCTCCTACAATGAGCAGTTCTTC. As protein: CASSLSTTGSSYNEQFF.

This clone was observed a single time. CDR3 in amino acids: CASSLLPGLLYEQYF. DNA for the CDR3: TGCGCCAGCAGCTTGTTACCGGGACTCCTTTACGAGCAGTACTTC. J is TRBJ2-7 and V is TRBV5-1; TRBD2 might be the D (6 bases). The CDR3 extends over 15 amino acids. Trimming cost V 1 base and J 4 bases, with 15 bases left between them. CDR1 and CDR2 (germline): SGHRS, YFSETQ.